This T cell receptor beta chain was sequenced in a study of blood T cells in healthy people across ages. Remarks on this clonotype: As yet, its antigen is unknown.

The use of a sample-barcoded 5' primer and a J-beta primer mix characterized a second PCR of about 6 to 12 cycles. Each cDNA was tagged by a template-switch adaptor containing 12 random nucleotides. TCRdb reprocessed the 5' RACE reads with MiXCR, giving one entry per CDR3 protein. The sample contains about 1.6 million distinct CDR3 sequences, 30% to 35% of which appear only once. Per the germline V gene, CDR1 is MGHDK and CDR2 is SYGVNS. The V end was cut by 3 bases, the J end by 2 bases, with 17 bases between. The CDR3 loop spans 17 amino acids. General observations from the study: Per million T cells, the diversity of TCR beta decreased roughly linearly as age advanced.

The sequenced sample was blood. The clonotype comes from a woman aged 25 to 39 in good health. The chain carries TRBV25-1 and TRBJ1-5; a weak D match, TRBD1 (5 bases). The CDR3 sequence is CASSDSGGGDGNQPQHF. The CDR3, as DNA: TGTGCCAGCAGTGATTCGGGTGGGGGAGATGGCAATCAGCCCCAGCATTTT.